This TCR beta chain was sequenced in a study of T-cell memory formation after mild COVID-19. General observations from the study: The study detected some responding clones in pre-infection memory, suggesting cross-reactive memory joined.

With regard to this clonotype: Its antigen is not known. One junction end does not reproduce the germline sequence, and a read error may be involved.

CDR1 is MNHEY, CDR2 SMNVEV, per germline (reference sequence). The CDR3 runs 15 residues. Via MiXCR, TCRdb re-called the 5' RACE reads, giving one row per CDR3 protein. Among fewer than 250,000 distinct CDR3 sequences listed, approximately 10% were seen once. The TCR was taken from a man aged 18 to 30 who had mild COVID-19 (a few samples of this study predate the infection). Cell type and time point are not known. The sample was PBMCs or a T cell subset sorted from them (not recorded which). The J gene is TRBJ1-4, the V gene TRBV27, with unresolved D. The CDR3: CASSRRRATNQKLFF. The CDR3 nucleotides are TGTGCCAGCAGCCGTCGGCGGGCTACTAATCAAAAACTGTTTTTT. Looking up the rest from reference TRBV27 and TRBJ1-4 gives the full variable domain: EAQVTQNPRYLITVTGKKLTVTCSQNMNHEYMSWYRQDPGLGLRQIYYSMNVEVTDKGDVPEGYKVSRKEKRNFPLILESPSPNQTSLYFCASSRRRATNQKLFFGSGTQLSVL.